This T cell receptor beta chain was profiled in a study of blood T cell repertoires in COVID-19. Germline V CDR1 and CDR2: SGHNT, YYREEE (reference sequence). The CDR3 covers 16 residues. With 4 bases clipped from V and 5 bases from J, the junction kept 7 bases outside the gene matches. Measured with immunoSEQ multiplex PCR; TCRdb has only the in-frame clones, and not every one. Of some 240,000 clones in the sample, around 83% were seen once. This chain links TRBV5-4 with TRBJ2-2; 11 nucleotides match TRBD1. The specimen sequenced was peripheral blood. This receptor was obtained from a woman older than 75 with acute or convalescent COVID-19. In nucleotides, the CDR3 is TGTGCCAGCAGCCTTGGACAGGGGGCGAGAACCGGGGAGCTGTTTTTT. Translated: CASSLGQGARTGELFF. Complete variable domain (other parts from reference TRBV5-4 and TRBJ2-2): ETGVTQSPTHLIKTRGQQVTLRCSSQSGHNTVSWYQQALGQGPQFIFQYYREEENGRGNFPPRFSGLQFPNYSSELNVNALELDDSALYLCASSLGQGARTGELFFGEGSRLTVL.